The 21 T cell receptor beta chains given below trace back to one sample, sequenced in a study of beta chain features in type 1 diabetes. General study findings and limits: Researchers report that Type 1 diabetes patients had moderately but significantly shorter TCRB CDR3s across all four CD4+ subsets.

No antigen is known for these receptors. The entirety of the isolated RNA underwent reverse transcription, so expressed TCRB transcripts were sequenced. TCRdb keeps only in-frame clones here, not all; method: immunoSEQ multiplex PCR. The sample holds some 350,000 clones; 8.5% to 10% are singletons and the top ten take 0.6%. The sequenced sample was central memory CD4+ T cells from blood. These receptors were taken from a man aged 25-40 years with type 1 diabetes.

This clone showed up many times. The chain is built from TRBV28 and TRBJ1-2, with 9 bases lining up with TRBD1. V was pared by 5 bases and J by 0 bases, with 1 base of the junction left unmatched. CDR3 size: 14 residues. Per the germline V gene, CDR1 is MDHEN and CDR2 is SYDVKM. The DNA for the CDR3 is TGTGCCAGCAGTGGGACAGGGACTAACTATGGCTACACCTTC. It translates to CASSGTGTNYGYTF.

The table lists this clone with many counts. The chain uses TRBV11-2 and TRBJ2-2, with 12 bases fitting TRBD2. The V gene end was trimmed by 5 bases and the J gene end by 1 base; junction bases not matched to a gene: 2. Germline-derived CDR1 and CDR2 are SGHAT and FQNNGV. This CDR3 has 16 residues. This chain's CDR3 is CASSQTSGRNTGELFF. The CDR3 coding sequence is TGTGCCAGCAGCCAGACTAGCGGGAGGAACACCGGGGAGCTGTTTTTT.

The chain employs TRBV6-6 and TRBJ2-5; D ambiguous. Per the germline V gene, CDR1 is MNHNY and CDR2 is SVGAGI (reference sequence). The CDR3 sequence is 13 residues long. V gave up 5 bases and J gave up 4 bases, with 11 bases separating them. CDR3 in amino acids: CASSKVEGETQYF. The CDR3, as DNA: TGTGCCAGCAGTAAGGTCGAAGGAGAGACCCAGTACTTC.

This rearrangement joins TRBV6-5 to TRBJ1-2, with 9 bases identical to TRBD1. Germline V gene data show CDR1 as MNHEY and CDR2 as SVGAGI. This CDR3 contains 14 residues. The J segment lost 2 bases and the V segment lost 2 bases, leaving 0 bases of the junction unmatched. CDR3 sequence reads: CASSYGQGNYGYTF. The CDR3 coding sequence is TGTGCCAGCAGTTACGGACAGGGGAACTATGGCTACACCTTC.

The chain employs TRBV5-4 and TRBJ2-1; no definite D call. The CDR3 is 14 residues long. Germline V gene sequence: CDR1 SGHNT, CDR2 YYREEE (reference sequence). Trimming removed 0 bases from V and 7 bases from J, with 11 bases in between. CDR3 region: CASSLEGWGNEQFF. DNA for the CDR3: TGTGCCAGCAGCTTGGAGGGATGGGGTAATGAGCAGTTCTTC.

This clone has at least ten counts. The chain couples TRBV21-1 to TRBJ1-1. TRBV21-1 is marked as a pseudogene. The CDR3 runs 12 residues. CDR3 in amino acids: CASSIPLGEAFF. CDR3 in DNA: TGTGCCAGCAGCATTCCCTTGGGAGAAGCTTTCTTT.

About this clone: The sample has other DNA sequences that encode this CDR3 too. The genes are TRBV28 and TRBJ1-2; 10 bases agree with TRBD1. Unmatched junction bases numbered 0, after V lost 3 bases and J lost 2 bases. CDR1 and CDR2 (germline): MDHEN, SYDVKM. This CDR3 contains 14 residues. The CDR3 loop reads CASSLGQGNYGYTF. In DNA, the CDR3 is TGTGCCAGCAGTTTGGGACAGGGGAACTATGGCTACACCTTC.

A few counts support this clone. The chain carries TRBV28 and TRBJ2-2; 9 bases are shared with TRBD2. The CDR3 spans 16 residues. V gave up 2 bases and J gave up 6 bases; unmatched junction bases: 7. The germline CDR1 and CDR2 sequences are MDHEN and SYDVKM. Here the CDR3 reads CASSLPSGKFPGELFF. As DNA, the CDR3 is TGTGCCAGCAGTTTACCTAGCGGGAAGTTTCCCGGGGAGCTGTTTTTT.

This clone was picked up a small number of times. The CDR3 loop reads CASSWDRGGQPQHF. DNA for the CDR3: TGTGCCAGCAGCTGGGACAGGGGCGGGCAGCCCCAGCATTTT. This chain connects TRBV7-8 to TRBJ1-5, with 10 bases lining up with TRBD1. CDR3 length: 14 residues. CDR1 and CDR2 from the germline V gene are SGHVS and FQNEAQ. The V and J ends lost 4 bases and 7 bases, in that order; junction bases with no gene match: 4. The whole variable domain, filled in from reference TRBV7-8 and TRBJ1-5, reads GAGVSQSPRYKVAKRGQDVALRCDPISGHVSLFWYQQALGQGPEFLTYFQNEAQLDKSGLPSDRFFAERPEGSVSTLKIQRTQQEDSAVYLCASSWDRGGQPQHFGDGTRLSIL.

This clone was found once. The V gene is TRBV28, the J gene TRBJ1-1, with 7 nucleotides matching TRBD1. The CDR3 covers 15 residues. V was pared by 5 bases and J by 7 bases, with 13 bases of the junction left unmatched. Germline loops: CDR1 MDHEN, CDR2 SYDVKM. In DNA, the CDR3 is TGTGCCAGCAGTCTCGGACAGGATTTGAATGGTGAAGCTTTCTTT. Protein: CASSLGQDLNGEAFF.

The chain employs TRBV28 and TRBJ2-3; 10 bases agree with TRBD1. This CDR3 region has 16 residues. Unmatched junction bases numbered 8, after V lost 8 bases and J lost 0 bases. CDR1 and CDR2 from the germline V gene are MDHEN and SYDVKM. The CDR3 reads CASVGQGPLSTDTQYF. The CDR3 nucleotides are TGTGCCAGCGTGGGACAGGGGCCGTTAAGCACAGATACGCAGTATTTT.

This clone rates as medium-sized. The chain uses TRBV5-1 and TRBJ2-7, with a tentative D call TRBD2 (5 bases). Between the trimmed V and J ends, which lost 6 bases and 3 bases, there was a span of 10 bases. The CDR3 has 12 residues. Per germline, CDR1 SGHRS and CDR2 YFSETQ. The CDR3 spells CASNEGGYEQYF. The CDR3 DNA follows: TGCGCCAGCAACGAGGGTGGCTACGAGCAGTACTTC.

This clone was seen a few times. The chain employs TRBV7-9 and TRBJ1-2; D remains ambiguous. The CDR3 has 15 residues. Trimming removed 5 bases at V and 2 bases at J, with 15 bases between. The V gene's germline CDR1 is SEHNR and CDR2 FQNEAQ (reference sequence). This CDR3 is CASSRNSPGNYGYTF. The CDR3 DNA follows: TGTGCCAGCAGCCGGAACAGTCCCGGAAACTATGGCTACACCTTC.

This clone was counted a few times. V gene TRBV28 combines with J gene TRBJ2-5; D is perhaps TRBD1 or TRBD2 (5 bases each). V was pared by 4 bases and J by 5 bases, with 17 bases between. Germline lookup yields CDR1 MDHEN and CDR2 SYDVKM. The CDR3 is 15 amino acids. CDR3 nucleotides: TGTGCCAGCAGTTCAACCGGGGCCAATCGGGAGACCCAGTACTTC. Its translation is CASSSTGANRETQYF.

This rearrangement joins TRBV7-9 to TRBJ2-1; D might be TRBD2 (5 bases). Trimming removed 4 bases from V and 4 bases from J, with 11 bases in between. The germline CDR1 and CDR2 sequences are SEHNR and FQNEAQ (reference sequence). The length of the CDR3 is 14 residues. The CDR3 nucleotides are TGTGCCAGCAGCTCTTCAACTAGTTACAATGAGCAGTTCTTC. Its translation: CASSSSTSYNEQFF.

This clone occurred a few times. This chain links TRBV7-9 with TRBJ1-2; TRBD1 matches 8 bases. This CDR3 is built from 14 residues. J gave up 3 bases and V 4 bases, and 4 bases lay outside the gene matches. Germline loops: CDR1 SEHNR, CDR2 FQNEAQ (reference sequence). The CDR3 nucleotides read TGTGCCAGCAGCTACCTACAGGGGGACTATGGCTACACCTTC. This gives the protein CASSYLQGDYGYTF.

The chain carries TRBV19 and TRBJ2-7; D remains ambiguous. The V end was cut by 6 bases, the J end by 2 bases, with 11 bases between. Looked up from germline, CDR1 is LNHDA and CDR2 is SQIVND (reference sequence). This CDR3 has 13 residues. The CDR3: CASRLDGTYEQYF. CDR3 sequence (DNA): TGTGCCAGTAGACTCGACGGTACCTACGAGCAGTACTTC.

This clone was counted only a few times. V and J are TRBV5-1 and TRBJ1-2; 10 bases are a match to TRBD1. Germline CDR1 SGHRS, CDR2 YFSETQ. The V segment lost 0 bases and the J segment 8 bases; nucleotides outside the gene matches: 10. The CDR3 sequence is 16 residues long. This CDR3 is CASSLEITGTGDGYTF. In nucleotides, the CDR3 is TGCGCCAGCAGCTTGGAGATTACCGGGACAGGGGACGGCTACACCTTC.

To note about this clone: Other DNA sequences from this sample encode an identical CDR3 as well. The V and J genes are TRBV19 and TRBJ2-5; 10 bases align to TRBD1. The V gene's germline CDR1 is LNHDA and CDR2 SQIVND (reference sequence). CDR3 length: 13 residues. V dropped 5 bases and J dropped 4; count of bases not matched to a gene: 1. CDR3 bases: TGTGCCAGTAGTGGACAGGGGGGAGAGACCCAGTACTTC. Residues: CASSGQGGETQYF.

In its sample, this clone was seen a few times. The rearrangement links TRBV30 to TRBJ2-1; 10 nucleotides agree with TRBD2. Germline CDR1 and CDR2: GTSNPN and SVGIG (reference sequence). The CDR3 extends over 20 amino acids. V shed 1 base and J 4 bases; nucleotides not matched to a gene: 19. CDR3 coding DNA: TGTGCCTGGAGTGGGGGAGGGGCTAGCGGGAGAGGGTATCGTTACAATGAGCAGTTCTTC. It is translated as CAWSGGGASGRGYRYNEQFF.

This clone has only a few counts. The chain uses TRBV4-1 and TRBJ1-4, with no clear D. V lost 4 bases, J lost 4 bases, and 16 bases lay in between. This CDR3 contains 16 residues. Germline CDR1 and CDR2: MGHRA and YSYEKL. CDR3 bases: TGCGCCAGCAGCCCCGGAAGCAGCTCAATTAATGAAAAACTGTTTTTT. This sequence encodes CASSPGSSSINEKLFF.